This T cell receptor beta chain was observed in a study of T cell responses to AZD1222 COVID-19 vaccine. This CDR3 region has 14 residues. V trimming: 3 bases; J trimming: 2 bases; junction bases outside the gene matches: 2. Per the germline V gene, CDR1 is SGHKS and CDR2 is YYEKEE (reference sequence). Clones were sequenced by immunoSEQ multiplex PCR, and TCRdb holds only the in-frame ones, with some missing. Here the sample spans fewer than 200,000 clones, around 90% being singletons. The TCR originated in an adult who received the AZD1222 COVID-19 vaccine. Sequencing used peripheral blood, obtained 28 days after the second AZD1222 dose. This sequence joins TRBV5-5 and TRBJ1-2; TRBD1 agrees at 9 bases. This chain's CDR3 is CASSWDRANYGYTF. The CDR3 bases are TGTGCCAGCAGCTGGGACAGGGCCAACTATGGCTACACCTTC.